The 30 T cell receptor beta chains listed next were all sequenced from one sample in a study of T cells in Graves' hyperthyroidism and ophthalmopathy. Amplification targeted TCR beta CDR3 regions from RNA transcripts. The TCR CDR3 was amplified in a first-round RT-PCR using the HTBI primer set. TCRdb re-called the multiplex PCR reads with MiXCR, one entry per CDR3 protein. The sample consists of around 600,000 distinct CDR3 sequences, 13% to 15% of them appearing once. Sequencing was done on a sample of blood. These receptors were obtained from a woman under 30 with Graves' ophthalmopathy.

The chain is built from TRBV6-1 and TRBJ1-1, with D unresolved. The length of the CDR3 is 14 residues. Per the germline V gene, CDR1 is MNHNS and CDR2 is SASEGT. V dropped 7 bases and J dropped 4 bases, with 16 bases sitting between them. CDR3 residues: CASTPRPDGTEAFF. The CDR3 DNA is TGTGCCAGCACCCCAAGGCCAGATGGCACTGAAGCTTTCTTT.

In the case of this clonotype: A clone one base away is much larger, so this may be a read error. The chain is built from TRBV6-1 and TRBJ1-1; D unclear. Germline CDR1 and CDR2: MNHNS and SASEGT. The CDR3 spans 13 residues. CDR3 coding DNA: TGTACCAGCATGAATCTCCCGAACACTGAAGCTTTCTTT. Its translation: CTSMNLPNTEAFF.

This clonotype has more than one count but fewer than ten. A much larger clonotype is one base distant, so this may be a read error. This chain joins TRBV9 and TRBJ1-1, with 8 bases identical to TRBD1. The CDR3 is made up of 16 amino acids. CDR1 and CDR2 (germline): SGDLS, YYNGEE. This chain's CDR3 is CASSGRAGGARTEASF. For the CDR3, the DNA is TGTGCCAGCAGCGGGAGGGCAGGGGGCGCACGAACTGAAGCTTCCTTT. The full variable domain, completed using reference TRBV9 and TRBJ1-1, is DSGVTQTPKHLITATGQRVTLRCSPRSGDLSVYWYQQSLDQGLQFLIQYYNGEERAKGNILERFSAQQFPDLHSELNLSSLELGDSALYFCASSGRAGGARTEASFGQGTRLTVV.

The rearrangement uses TRBV11-2 and TRBJ2-3, with TRBD2 identical over 7 bases. V shed 3 bases, J shed 4 bases, and the junction held 13 bases outside the gene matches. CDR1 and CDR2 (germline): SGHAT, FQNNGV. The CDR3 sequence is 17 residues long. The CDR3 protein is CASSFPGGSGGADTQYF. CDR3 in DNA: TGTGCCAGCAGCTTTCCCGGGGGGTCAGGCGGGGCAGATACGCAGTATTTT.

Worth noting for this clonotype: A read error may be the cause here, since a much bigger clone is one base away. This CDR3 fails to terminate in the conserved phenylalanine or tryptophan, so it likely reflects a read error. The V and J genes are TRBV20-1 and TRBJ2-7; D is unclear. The CDR3 contains 14 residues. With 7 bases removed from V and 4 bases from J, the gap between germline ends came to 20 bases. Germline-derived CDR1 and CDR2 are DFQATT and SNEGSKA (reference sequence). This chain's CDR3 is CSVPRYGETYEQYS. The CDR3 DNA reads TGCAGTGTCCCAAGGTACGGAGAGACATACGAGCAGTACTCC.

This clonotype was seen many times. The rearrangement uses TRBV20-1 and TRBJ2-3; the D gene is possibly TRBD2 (5 bases). The germline V and J ends were trimmed by 6 bases and 1 base, with 14 bases remaining between them. The CDR3 spans 14 residues. Germline-derived CDR1 and CDR2 are DFQATT and SNEGSKA (reference sequence). The DNA for the CDR3 is TGCAGTGCCGAGGTCCCGGAGGGCACAGATACGCAGTATTTT. Its translation: CSAEVPEGTDTQYF.

In this sample, this clonotype turned up many times. The rearrangement uses TRBV18 and TRBJ2-7; 9 bases fit TRBD2. The CDR3 totals 15 residues. Germline V lookup: CDR1 KGHSH, CDR2 LQKENI. Losses at the gene ends were 2 bases for V and 2 bases for J; bases not matched to a gene: 4. The CDR3 DNA reads as TGTGCCAGCTCACCATCTAGCGGGAAGACCTACGAGCAGTACTTC. Protein sequence: CASSPSSGKTYEQYF.

This clonotype was seen a handful of times. The chain recombines TRBV9 with TRBJ2-2, with 12 bases identical to TRBD2. V gave up 4 bases and J gave up 6 bases; unmatched junction bases: 7. This CDR3 comprises 16 residues. Germline V gene lookup returns CDR1 SGDLS and CDR2 YYNGEE. CDR3 amino acids: CASSPRLAGAAGELFF. CDR3 DNA sequence: TGTGCCAGCAGCCCGAGACTAGCGGGAGCAGCCGGGGAGCTGTTTTTT.

There are a few counts of this clonotype. The V gene is TRBV6-1, the J gene TRBJ2-2; D remains unclear. The CDR3 has 20 amino acids. Germline V gene data show CDR1 as MNHNS and CDR2 as SASEGT. V was pared by 6 bases and J by 3 bases, with 29 bases between. CDR3 DNA: TGTGCCAGCAGCCCCCCCTCAGGAACAGCCAATCTAGGTTACACCGGGGAGCTGTTTTTT. Amino acid sequence: CASSPPSGTANLGYTGELFF.

This clonotype was seen only a few times. The genes are TRBV19 and TRBJ1-5, with D perhaps matching TRBD1 (5 bases). Germline CDR1 is LNHDA and CDR2 is SQIVND (reference sequence). The CDR3 runs 16 residues. V was shortened by 9 bases and J by 0 bases, with 18 bases between the two germline ends. This chain's CDR3 is CASTAWGGDSNQPQHF. The CDR3 bases are TGTGCCAGCACCGCCTGGGGGGGGGATAGCAATCAGCCCCAGCATTTT.

The CDR3 region is CASSITQSYEQYF. The CDR3 DNA sequence: TGTGCCAGTAGTATAACACAGTCCTACGAGCAGTACTTC. The chain couples TRBV19 to TRBJ2-7, with D hard to call. CDR3 length: 13 amino acids. V was cut by 2 bases and J by 1 base, with 6 bases left in between. In germline, CDR1 is LNHDA, CDR2 SQIVND (reference sequence).

This clonotype was detected only a few times. V usage is TRBV20-1 and J usage is TRBJ2-3; TRBD2 matches at 8 bases. The germline V gene has CDR1 DFQATT and CDR2 SNEGSKA (reference sequence). The CDR3 extends over 17 amino acids. V was pared by 1 base and J by 2 bases, with 11 bases of the junction left unmatched. The CDR3 loop reads CSARGLLASGLTDTQYF. The CDR3 DNA reads as TGCAGTGCTAGAGGCTTGTTGGCTAGCGGGCTCACAGATACGCAGTATTTT.

This clonotype was found a few times. The V gene is TRBV4-1, the J gene TRBJ2-7, with 12 positions matching TRBD2. Unmatched junction bases numbered 8, after V lost 1 base and J lost 1 base. This CDR3 is 18 amino acids long. Germline V CDR1 and CDR2: MGHRA, YSYEKL. CDR3 DNA sequence: TGCGCCAGCAGCCAAGTCGCGTCTAGCGGGGGGGGGTCCTACGAGCAGTACTTC. Amino acid sequence: CASSQVASSGGGSYEQYF.

This clonotype was observed at least ten times. The J gene is TRBJ2-1, the V gene TRBV27; 9 bases agree with TRBD1. This CDR3 spans 15 amino acids. With V trimmed by 4 bases and J by 6 bases, 7 bases remained unmatched. Germline CDR1 MNHEY, CDR2 SMNVEV (reference sequence). CDR3 nucleotide sequence: TGTGCCAGCAGTTGGGGTGGGACAGGGTTCAATGAGCAGTTCTTC. Its protein is CASSWGGTGFNEQFF.

The V gene is TRBV3-1, the J gene TRBJ2-5; 9 positions agree with TRBD2. The CDR3 is 17 amino acids. Germline V gene data show CDR1 as LGHDT and CDR2 as YNNKEL (reference sequence). The trim removed 0 bases at V and 6 bases at J, leaving 11 bases unmatched. The CDR3 loop reads CASSQDLASGTVKTQYF. The CDR3 nucleotides are TGTGCCAGCAGCCAAGATTTGGCTAGCGGGACGGTAAAGACCCAGTACTTC.

This clonotype was picked up many times. The V and J genes are TRBV9 and TRBJ2-1, with TRBD1 matching 9 bases. V lost 3 bases to trimming and J lost 6 bases; unmatched junction nucleotides: 10. Germline V lookup: CDR1 SGDLS, CDR2 YYNGEE. This CDR3 comprises 16 residues. CDR3 in amino acids: CASSARDRVLRNEQFF. Written as DNA, the CDR3 is TGTGCCAGCAGCGCCCGGGACAGGGTTCTTCGCAATGAGCAGTTCTTC.

This clonotype was seen ten or more times. The chain uses TRBV5-1 and TRBJ2-1; a possible D gene is TRBD2 (6 bases). The CDR3 has 15 residues. V was clipped by 3 bases and J by 2 bases, with 12 bases between them. Germline CDR1 and CDR2: SGHRS and YFSETQ. The CDR3 coding sequence is TGCGCCAGCAGCTCCCCGGACTACCCCTACAATGAGCAGTTCTTC. This gives the protein CASSSPDYPYNEQFF.

In its sample, this clonotype was seen many times. The V gene is TRBV12-3 or TRBV12-4, the J gene TRBJ2-1; 9 positions agree with TRBD2. V was clipped by 3 bases and J by 8 bases; unmatched bases: 5. The CDR3 has 14 amino acids. CDR3 in DNA: TGTGCCAGCAGTTTGCGGGAGGGAGGAGATGAGCAGTTCTTC. It codes for CASSLREGGDEQFF.

This clonotype was seen ten or more times. J is TRBJ2-5 and V is TRBV24-1; perhaps TRBD2 as D (5 bases). The germline V gene has CDR1 KGHDR and CDR2 SFDVKD. V shed 3 bases and J shed 3 bases, with 7 bases lying between them. The CDR3 totals 13 residues. The CDR3 is CATSDPGEETQYF. The CDR3 bases are TGTGCCACCAGTGATCCCGGGGAAGAGACCCAGTACTTC.

A few counts support this clonotype. V and J are TRBV19 and TRBJ2-2, with 9 bases lining up with TRBD1. This CDR3 region has 16 residues. Trimming took 4 bases from V and 2 from J; bases not matched to a gene: 5. Per the germline V gene, CDR1 is LNHDA and CDR2 is SQIVND (reference sequence). The CDR3 reads CASSTGQGSNTGELFF. CDR3 in DNA: TGTGCCAGTAGTACCGGACAGGGGTCAAACACCGGGGAGCTGTTTTTT.

This clonotype was picked up a small number of times. V usage is TRBV12-5 and J usage is TRBJ1-2; D unresolved. Trimming cost V 0 bases and J 4 bases, with 12 bases left between them. Germline V gene sequence: CDR1 LGHNT, CDR2 FRNRAP. The CDR3 consists of 15 residues. CDR3: CASGLVVRPGYGYTF. In DNA, the CDR3 is TGTGCTAGTGGTTTGGTAGTGAGGCCCGGCTATGGCTACACCTTC.

Only a few counts were recorded for this clonotype. This chain links TRBV6-2 or TRBV6-3 with TRBJ1-3; 7 nucleotides match TRBD1. With V trimmed by 6 bases and J by 1 base, 15 bases remained unmatched. The CDR3 length is 18 residues. Germline V gene lookup returns CDR1 MNHEY and CDR2 SVGEGT. CDR3 in DNA: TGTGCCAGCAGCCACGGACCTAACAGGGGACCTTCTGGAAACACCATATATTTT. This translates into CASSHGPNRGPSGNTIYF.

This clonotype has at least ten counts. The CDR3 sequence is CASKGHPTNEKLFF. CDR3 in DNA: TGTGCCAGTAAAGGGCACCCAACTAATGAAAAACTGTTTTTT. This chain connects TRBV19 to TRBJ1-4; no clear D. Germline V gives CDR1 LNHDA, CDR2 SQIVND (reference sequence). This CDR3 comprises 14 residues. V was trimmed by 7 bases and J by 0 bases, leaving 9 bases between them.

This clonotype was seen repeatedly, ten times or more. The chain links TRBV30 to TRBJ1-2; unclear D gene. The V end was cut by 4 bases, the J end by 7 bases, with 16 bases between. Germline lookup yields CDR1 GTSNPN and CDR2 SVGIG (reference sequence). The CDR3 is 13 amino acids. For the CDR3, the DNA is TGTGCCTGGAAGTACAGCGAAATTCGTGGCTACACCTTC. Translation gives CAWKYSEIRGYTF.

The chain carries TRBV7-9 and TRBJ2-5; 8 bases align to TRBD1. V shed 2 bases and J 1 base; nucleotides not matched to a gene: 3. There are 15 residues in the CDR3. CDR1 is SEHNR, CDR2 FQNEAQ, per germline (reference sequence). The CDR3 nucleotides read TGTGCCAGCAGCTTATCGGGGACAGGCCAAGAGACCCAGTACTTC. Protein: CASSLSGTGQETQYF.

Many counts were recorded for this clonotype. This sequence joins TRBV27 and TRBJ2-7, with TRBD2 matching 7 bases. Germline V lookup: CDR1 MNHEY, CDR2 SMNVEV (reference sequence). V lost 8 bases, J lost 3 bases, and 10 bases stayed unmatched. The CDR3 has 14 amino acids. The DNA of the CDR3 is TGTGCCAGCCCTTGCTCGCGGGGGAACTACGAGCAGTACTTC. This gives the protein CASPCSRGNYEQYF.

This clonotype was seen at least ten times. This chain joins TRBV28 and TRBJ2-3; no firm D call. This CDR3 spans 15 amino acids. Looked up from germline, CDR1 is MDHEN and CDR2 is SYDVKM. With 10 bases removed from V and 0 bases from J, the gap between germline ends came to 17 bases. CDR3: CAITATLTSTDTQYF. CDR3 DNA sequence: TGTGCCATTACGGCCACTCTGACTAGCACAGATACGCAGTATTTT.

In this sample, this clonotype turned up a few times. The chain couples TRBV6-1 to TRBJ1-3; D unresolved. The CDR3 extends over 15 amino acids. Deletions cut 6 bases from V and 1 base from J, with 13 bases between. The germline gives CDR1 MNHNS, CDR2 SASEGT. CDR3 region: CASSPVGGSGNTIYF. The DNA for the CDR3 is TGTGCCAGCAGCCCCGTTGGCGGATCTGGAAACACCATATATTTT.

This clonotype was recorded a few times. The chain recombines TRBV10-2 with TRBJ2-3, with 8 bases identical to TRBD2. V was pared by 8 bases and J by 5 bases, with 12 bases of the junction left unmatched. This CDR3 is built from 15 residues. Germline V lookup: CDR1 WSHSY, CDR2 SAAADI. In DNA form, the CDR3 reads TGCGCCAGCCTAGGGAACCTAGCGGGCGGAGATACGCAGTATTTT. It is translated as CASLGNLAGGDTQYF.

This clonotype has a count of ten or more. This chain connects TRBV5-5 to TRBJ2-3; D is possibly TRBD1 (5 bases). This CDR3 is built from 14 residues. Germline CDR1 reads SGHKS; CDR2 reads YYEKEE (reference sequence). Trimming removed 4 bases at V and 6 bases at J, with 15 bases between. The CDR3 DNA follows: TGTGCCAGCAGCCTGGTAGGGGCCGAGGATACGCAGTATTTT. It specifies CASSLVGAEDTQYF.